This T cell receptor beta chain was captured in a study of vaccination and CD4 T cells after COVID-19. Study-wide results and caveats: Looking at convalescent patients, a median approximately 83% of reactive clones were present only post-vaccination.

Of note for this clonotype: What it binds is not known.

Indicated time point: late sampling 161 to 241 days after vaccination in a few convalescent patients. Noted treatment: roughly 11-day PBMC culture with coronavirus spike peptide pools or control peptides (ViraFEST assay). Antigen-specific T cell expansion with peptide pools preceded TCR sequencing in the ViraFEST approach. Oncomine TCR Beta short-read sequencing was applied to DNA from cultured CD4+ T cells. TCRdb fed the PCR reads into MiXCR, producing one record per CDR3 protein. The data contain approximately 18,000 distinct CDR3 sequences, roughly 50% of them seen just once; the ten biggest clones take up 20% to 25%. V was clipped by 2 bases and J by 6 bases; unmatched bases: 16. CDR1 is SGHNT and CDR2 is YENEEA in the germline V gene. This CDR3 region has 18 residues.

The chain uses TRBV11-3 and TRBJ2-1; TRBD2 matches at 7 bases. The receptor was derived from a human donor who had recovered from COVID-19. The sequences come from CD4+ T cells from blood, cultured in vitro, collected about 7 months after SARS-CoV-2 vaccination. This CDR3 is CASSLPMGREYPTNEQFF. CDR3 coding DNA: TGTGCCAGCAGCTTACCAATGGGGCGGGAGTACCCCACCAATGAGCAGTTCTTC.